This TCR beta chain was recovered during a study of blood T cells in healthy people across ages. Germline CDR1 reads DFQATT; CDR2 reads SNEGSKA (reference sequence). The CDR3 has 16 residues. V gave up 4 bases and J gave up 1 base; unmatched junction bases: 11. A J-beta primer mix and a sample-barcoded 5' primer were used in a second PCR of roughly 6 to 12 cycles. One entry per CDR3 protein results from TCRdb running MiXCR on the 5' RACE reads. The sample has roughly 860,000 distinct CDR3 sequences, 62% seen once; the top ten hold roughly a quarter. Sequencing was carried out using blood. The rearrangement links TRBV20-1 to TRBJ2-3, with TRBD2 matching 7 bases. The receptor's source is a man aged 25 to 40 in good health. CDR3 coding DNA: TGCAGTGCTACTCCAGCGGGACGAGCGGGCACAGATACGCAGTATTTT. It yields the protein CSATPAGRAGTDTQYF.